The T cell receptor (beta chain) described here comes from a study of regulatory and conventional T cells in RAG deficiency. As regards this clone: The antigen is not known.

Study-wide results and caveats: Control T-cell subsets had markedly higher Shannon entropy and lower Simpson indices than RAG-deficient patients. These Omenn syndrome Treg sorts may hold peripherally activated cells instead. Shorter CDR3s in all patient subsets; >85% Treg-Tconv overlap in Omenn.

Sequenced by immunoSEQ multiplex PCR; TCRdb stores in-frame clones only, minus some. The top ten hold 1.4% of the sample, which has roughly 20,000 clones, roughly 90% seen once. Genomic DNA came from blood regulatory T cells gated CD4+ CD25-high CD127-low. Trimming shortened V by 4 bases and J by 4 bases, and 10 bases separated the two germline ends. Germline-derived CDR1 and CDR2 are GTSNPN and SVGIG (reference sequence). This CDR3 is built from 13 residues. The data also belong to a second study, concerning regulatory T cells. That study reports: The PCR used 52 TRBV and 13 TRBJ primers.

The sequence came from a human donor in good health. The genes are TRBV30 and TRBJ1-4; no clear D gene. Sequencing used Tregs sorted from blood. CDR3 DNA: TGTGCCTGGACCCCAGGCCATAATGAAAAACTGTTTTTT. This translates into CAWTPGHNEKLFF.